A single T cell receptor (beta chain) is shown here with its context. Its antigen remains unidentified. CDR1 MNHNS and CDR2 SASEGT come from the germline V gene. This CDR3 comprises 16 residues. Between the trimmed V and J ends, which lost 4 bases and 1 base, there was a span of 16 bases. Library construction for TCR beta used iRepertoire HTBI primers and Arm-PCR of CDR3 regions. As originally analysed: Looking across samples, the authors found some 60 TRBV and 14 to 15 TRBJ segments. MiXCR, applied by TCRdb to the multiplex PCR reads, yields one record per CDR3 protein. The V and J calls reflect TCRdb's pipeline rather than the authors' work. This sample has 650,000 to 850,000 distinct CDR3 sequences, with about 32% found just once. The entry originates in a study of regulatory T cells in long-lasting Graves disease. Regarding the study as a whole: The study examined only peripheral blood, not thyroid tissue.

Noted time point: persistent/refractory GD, antithyroid drugs over 5 years with positive TRAb. PBMC RNA was the source of the TCR library. The chain employs TRBV6-1 and TRBJ1-1; D not resolved. The receptor comes from a female donor with Graves disease. The material sequenced was peripheral blood mononuclear cells (PBMCs), taken when the disease was refractory, from a patient treated with antithyroid drugs. Here the CDR3 reads CASSVSRLGPNTEAFF. Here the CDR3 DNA reads TGTGCCAGCAGTGTTTCTAGGTTGGGCCCGAACACTGAAGCTTTCTTT.